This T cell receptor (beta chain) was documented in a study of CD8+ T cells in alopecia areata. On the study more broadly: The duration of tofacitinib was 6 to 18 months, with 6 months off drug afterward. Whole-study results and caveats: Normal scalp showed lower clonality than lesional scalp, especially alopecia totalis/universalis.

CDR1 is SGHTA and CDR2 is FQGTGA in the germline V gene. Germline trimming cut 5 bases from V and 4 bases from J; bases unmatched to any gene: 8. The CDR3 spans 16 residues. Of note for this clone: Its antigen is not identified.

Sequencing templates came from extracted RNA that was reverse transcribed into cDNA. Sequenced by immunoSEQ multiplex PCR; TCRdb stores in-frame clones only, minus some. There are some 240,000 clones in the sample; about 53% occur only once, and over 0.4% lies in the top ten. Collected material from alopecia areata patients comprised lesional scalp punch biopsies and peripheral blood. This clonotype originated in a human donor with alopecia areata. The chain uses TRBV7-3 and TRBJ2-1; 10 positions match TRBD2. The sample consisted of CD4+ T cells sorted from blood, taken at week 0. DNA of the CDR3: TGTGCCAGCAGCCCCTCCCGGACTAGCGGTTACAATGAGCAGTTCTTC. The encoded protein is CASSPSRTSGYNEQFF. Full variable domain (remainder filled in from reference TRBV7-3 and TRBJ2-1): GAGVSQTPSNKVTEKGKYVELRCDPISGHTALYWYRQSLGQGPEFLIYFQGTGAADDSGLPNDRFFAVRPEGSVSTLKIQRTERGDSAVYLCASSPSRTSGYNEQFFGPGTRLTVL.